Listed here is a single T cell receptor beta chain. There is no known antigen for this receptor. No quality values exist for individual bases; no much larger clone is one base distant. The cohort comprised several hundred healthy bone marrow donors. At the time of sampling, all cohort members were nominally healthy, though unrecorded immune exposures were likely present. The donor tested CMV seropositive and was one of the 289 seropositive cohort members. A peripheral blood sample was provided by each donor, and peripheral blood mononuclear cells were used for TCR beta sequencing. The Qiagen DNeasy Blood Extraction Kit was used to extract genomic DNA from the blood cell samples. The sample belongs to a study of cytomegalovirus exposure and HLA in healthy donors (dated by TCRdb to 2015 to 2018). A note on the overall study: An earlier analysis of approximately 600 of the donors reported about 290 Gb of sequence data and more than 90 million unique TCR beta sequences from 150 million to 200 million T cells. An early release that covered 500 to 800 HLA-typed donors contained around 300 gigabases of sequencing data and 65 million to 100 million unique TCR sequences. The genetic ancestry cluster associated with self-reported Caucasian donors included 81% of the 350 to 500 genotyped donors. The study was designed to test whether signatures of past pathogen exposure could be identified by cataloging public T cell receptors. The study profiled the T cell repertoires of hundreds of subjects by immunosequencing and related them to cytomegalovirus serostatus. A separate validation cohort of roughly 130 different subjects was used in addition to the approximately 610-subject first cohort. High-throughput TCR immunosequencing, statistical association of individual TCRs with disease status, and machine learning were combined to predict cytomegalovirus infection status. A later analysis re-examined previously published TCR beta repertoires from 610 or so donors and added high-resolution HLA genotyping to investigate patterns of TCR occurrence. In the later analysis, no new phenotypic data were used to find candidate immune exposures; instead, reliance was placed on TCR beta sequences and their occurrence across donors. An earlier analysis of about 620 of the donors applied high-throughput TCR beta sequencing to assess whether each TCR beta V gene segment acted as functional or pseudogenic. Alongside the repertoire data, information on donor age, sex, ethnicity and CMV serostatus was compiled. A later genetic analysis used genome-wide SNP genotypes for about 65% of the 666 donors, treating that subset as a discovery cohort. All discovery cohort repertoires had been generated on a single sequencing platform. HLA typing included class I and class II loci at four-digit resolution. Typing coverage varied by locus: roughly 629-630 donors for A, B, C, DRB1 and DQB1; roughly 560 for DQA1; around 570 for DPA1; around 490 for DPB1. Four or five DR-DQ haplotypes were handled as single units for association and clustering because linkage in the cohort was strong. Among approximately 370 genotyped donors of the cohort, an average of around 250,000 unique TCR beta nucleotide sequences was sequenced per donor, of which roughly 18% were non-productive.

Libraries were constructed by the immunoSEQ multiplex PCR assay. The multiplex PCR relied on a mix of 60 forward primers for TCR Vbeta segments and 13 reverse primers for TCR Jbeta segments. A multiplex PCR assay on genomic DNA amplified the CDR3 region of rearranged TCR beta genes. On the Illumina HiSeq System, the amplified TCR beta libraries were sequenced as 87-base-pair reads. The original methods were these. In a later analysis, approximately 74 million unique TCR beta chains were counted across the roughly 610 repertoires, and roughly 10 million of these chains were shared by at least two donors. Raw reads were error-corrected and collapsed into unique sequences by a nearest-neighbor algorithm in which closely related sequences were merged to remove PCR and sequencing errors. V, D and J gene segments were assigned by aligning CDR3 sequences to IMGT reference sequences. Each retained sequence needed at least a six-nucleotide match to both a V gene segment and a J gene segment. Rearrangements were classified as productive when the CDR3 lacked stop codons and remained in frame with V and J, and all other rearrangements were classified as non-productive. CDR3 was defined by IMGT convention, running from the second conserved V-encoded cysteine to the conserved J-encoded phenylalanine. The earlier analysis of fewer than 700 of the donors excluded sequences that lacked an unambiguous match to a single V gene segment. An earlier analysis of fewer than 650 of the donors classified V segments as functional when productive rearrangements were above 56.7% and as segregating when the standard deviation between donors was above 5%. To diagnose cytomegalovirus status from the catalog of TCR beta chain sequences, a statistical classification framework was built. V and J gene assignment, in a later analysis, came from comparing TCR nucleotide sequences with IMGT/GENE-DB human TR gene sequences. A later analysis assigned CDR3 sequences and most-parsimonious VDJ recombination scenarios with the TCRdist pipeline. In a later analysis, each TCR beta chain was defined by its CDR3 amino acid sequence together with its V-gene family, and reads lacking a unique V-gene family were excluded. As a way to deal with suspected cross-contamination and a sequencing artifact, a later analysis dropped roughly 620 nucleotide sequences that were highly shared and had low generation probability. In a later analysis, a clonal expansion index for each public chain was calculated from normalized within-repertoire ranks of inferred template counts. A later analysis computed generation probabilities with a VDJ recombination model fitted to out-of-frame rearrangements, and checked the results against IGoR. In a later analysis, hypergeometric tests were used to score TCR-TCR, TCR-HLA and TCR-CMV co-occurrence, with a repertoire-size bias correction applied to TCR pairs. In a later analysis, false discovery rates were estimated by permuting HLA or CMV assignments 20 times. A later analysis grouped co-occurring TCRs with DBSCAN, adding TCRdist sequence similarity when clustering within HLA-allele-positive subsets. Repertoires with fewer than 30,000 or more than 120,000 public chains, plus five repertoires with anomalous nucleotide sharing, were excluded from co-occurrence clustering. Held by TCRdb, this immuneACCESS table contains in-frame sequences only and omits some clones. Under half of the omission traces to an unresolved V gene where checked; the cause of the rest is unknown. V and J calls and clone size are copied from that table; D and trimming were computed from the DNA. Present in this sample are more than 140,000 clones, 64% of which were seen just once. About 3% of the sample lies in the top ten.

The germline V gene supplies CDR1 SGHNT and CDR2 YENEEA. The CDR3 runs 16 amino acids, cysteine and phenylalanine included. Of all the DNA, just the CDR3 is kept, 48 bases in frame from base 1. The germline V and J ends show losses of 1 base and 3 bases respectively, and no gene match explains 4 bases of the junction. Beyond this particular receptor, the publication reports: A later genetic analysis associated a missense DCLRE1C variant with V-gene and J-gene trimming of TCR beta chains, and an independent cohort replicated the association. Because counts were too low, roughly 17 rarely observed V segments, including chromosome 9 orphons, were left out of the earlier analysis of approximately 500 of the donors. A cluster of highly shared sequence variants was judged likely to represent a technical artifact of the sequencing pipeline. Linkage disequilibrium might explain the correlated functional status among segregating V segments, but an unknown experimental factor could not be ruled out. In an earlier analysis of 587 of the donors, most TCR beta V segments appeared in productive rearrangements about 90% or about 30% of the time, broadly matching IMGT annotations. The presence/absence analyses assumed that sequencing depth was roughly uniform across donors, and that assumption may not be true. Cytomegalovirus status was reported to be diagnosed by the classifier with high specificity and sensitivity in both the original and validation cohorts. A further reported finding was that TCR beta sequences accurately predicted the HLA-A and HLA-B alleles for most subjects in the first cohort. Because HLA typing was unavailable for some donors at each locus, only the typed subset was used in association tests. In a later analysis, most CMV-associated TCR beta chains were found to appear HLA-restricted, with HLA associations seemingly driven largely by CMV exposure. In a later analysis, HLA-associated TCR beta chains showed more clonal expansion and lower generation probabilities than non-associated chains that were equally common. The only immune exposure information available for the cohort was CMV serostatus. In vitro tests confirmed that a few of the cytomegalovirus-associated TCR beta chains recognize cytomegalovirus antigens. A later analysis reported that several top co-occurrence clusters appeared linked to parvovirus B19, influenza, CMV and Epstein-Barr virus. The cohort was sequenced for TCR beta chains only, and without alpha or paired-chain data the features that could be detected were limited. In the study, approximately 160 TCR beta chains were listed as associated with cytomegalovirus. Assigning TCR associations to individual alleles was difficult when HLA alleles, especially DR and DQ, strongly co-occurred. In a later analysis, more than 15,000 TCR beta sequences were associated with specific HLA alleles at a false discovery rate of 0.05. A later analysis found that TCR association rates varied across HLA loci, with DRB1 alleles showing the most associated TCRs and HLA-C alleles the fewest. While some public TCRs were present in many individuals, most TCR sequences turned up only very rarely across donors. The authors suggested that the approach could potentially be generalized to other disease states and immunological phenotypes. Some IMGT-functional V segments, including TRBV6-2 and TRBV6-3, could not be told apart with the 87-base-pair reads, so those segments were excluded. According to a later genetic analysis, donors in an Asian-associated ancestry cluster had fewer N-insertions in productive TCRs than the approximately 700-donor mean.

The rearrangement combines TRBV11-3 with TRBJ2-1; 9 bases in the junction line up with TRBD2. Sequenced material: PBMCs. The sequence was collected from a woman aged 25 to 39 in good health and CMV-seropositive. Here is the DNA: TGTGCCAGCAGCTTAGTCTCAGCGGGAGGCTACAATGAGCAGTTCTTC. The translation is CASSLVSAGGYNEQFF.